These T cell receptor beta chains were read from a single sample in a study of neoadjuvant nivolumab and ipilimumab in lung cancer. Only in-frame clones appear in the TCRdb table, and some are missing; sequencing was by immunoSEQ multiplex PCR. This table has just under 10,000 clones, about 81% appearing once. Specimen: peripheral blood, collected before neoadjuvant nivolumab, alone or with ipilimumab. Source of these receptors: an adult with non-small cell lung cancer. CDR3s include the opening cysteine and the closing phenylalanine or tryptophan. A D gene is named only where the DNA matches it firmly. Some rows have no size entry. The others give once, few or many, or a class for an expanded clone.

v_call	d_call	clone_size	j_call	cdr3_aa	cdr3_nt
TRBV5-1	NA	NA	TRBJ2-1	CASSLVANNEQFF	TGCGCCAGCAGCTTGGTGGCCAACAATGAGCAGTTCTTC
TRBV5-1	TRBD1	NA	TRBJ2-2	CASSLTGGTGELFF	TGCGCCAGCAGCTTGACAGGGGGTACCGGGGAGCTGTTTTTT
TRBV7-3	NA	NA	TRBJ1-5	CASSLVPGAMEPQHF	TGTGCCAGCAGCTTAGTCCCCGGGGCGATGGAGCCCCAGCATTTT
TRBV6-4	NA	NA	TRBJ1-5	CARGINRVRPQHF	TGTGCCAGAGGGATAAATCGGGTCCGGCCCCAGCATTTT
TRBV7-8	TRBD2	NA	TRBJ2-2	CASSLTTSGNTGELFF	TGTGCCAGCAGCTTAACGACTAGCGGGAACACCGGGGAGCTGTTTTTT
TRBV28	NA	NA	TRBJ1-1	CASSLVSIQAVAFF	TGTGCCAGCAGTTTAGTTTCGATCCAGGCGGTGGCTTTCTTT
TRBV7-8	TRBD2	NA	TRBJ2-5	CASSLGAGGRERRETQYF	TGTGCCAGCAGCTTAGGGGCGGGAGGGAGGGAAAGAAGGGAGACCCAGTACTTC
TRBV19	TRBD1	NA	TRBJ2-7	CASSKDGTGSYEQYF	TGTGCCAGTAGTAAAGACGGGACAGGGTCCTACGAGCAGTACTTC
TRBV6-5	NA	NA	TRBJ1-1	CASRDNAGSFF	TGTGCCAGCAGAGATAATGCAGGGTCTTTCTTT
TRBV5-1	NA	NA	TRBJ1-1	CASSLVRGQTMNTEAFF	TGCGCCAGCAGCTTGGTAAGGGGACAAACTATGAACACTGAAGCTTTCTTT
TRBV19	TRBD2	NA	TRBJ2-1	CASTPGGRAWYNEQFF	TGTGCCAGTACCCCTGGCGGGAGGGCCTGGTACAATGAGCAGTTCTTC
TRBV27	NA	NA	TRBJ1-3	CASSLGSGNTIYF	TGTGCCAGCAGTTTGGGGTCTGGAAACACCATATATTTT
TRBV11-3	NA	once	TRBJ1-1	CASSLSPGNTEAFF	TGTGCCAGCAGCTTAAGTCCCGGGAACACTGAAGCTTTCTTT
TRBV10-3	TRBD1	NA	TRBJ2-7	CAISGTGTGTDEQYF	TGTGCCATCAGCGGTACCGGGACAGGGACTGACGAGCAGTACTTC
TRBV9	NA	few	TRBJ1-2	CASSVAGGWGYTF	TGTGCCAGCAGCGTAGCGGGGGGATGGGGCTACACCTTC